The 25 T cell receptor beta chains listed next were all sequenced from one sample in a study of shared clonotypes between healthy human individuals. Assay used: immunoSEQ multiplex PCR; TCRdb lists only in-frame clones, some missing. Of around 1.5 million clones detected, approximately 98% appear once; the ten largest clones hold roughly 0.45%. Material for sequencing was naive CD4+ T cells sorted from blood. Noted subset: CD45RA+ positively selected. The source of these receptors is a man aged 25-45 years in good health.

The chain is built from TRBV18 and TRBJ2-5, with a tentative D call TRBD2 (5 bases). Germline V gene data show CDR1 as KGHSH and CDR2 as LQKENI. V dropped 1 base and J dropped 7 bases, with 16 bases sitting between them. The CDR3 has 15 amino acids. The CDR3 spells CASSPLYGELGTQYF. CDR3 nucleotide sequence: TGTGCCAGCTCACCACTTTACGGGGAATTGGGGACCCAGTACTTC. Full variable domain (rest looked up from reference TRBV18 and TRBJ2-5): NAGVMQNPRHLVRRRGQEARLRCSPMKGHSHVYWYRQLPEEGLKFMVYLQKENIIDESGMPKERFSAEFPKEGPSILRIQQVVRGDSAAYFCASSPLYGELGTQYFGPGTRLLVL.

The chain links TRBV10-1 to TRBJ2-3; 12 nucleotides agree with TRBD1. This CDR3 comprises 15 residues. Germline loops: CDR1 WNHNN, CDR2 SYGVQD (reference sequence). The V gene end was trimmed by 4 bases and the J gene end by 5 bases; junction bases not matched to a gene: 4. The CDR3 DNA sequence: TGCGCCAGCAGTGGGGACAGGGGGCGAGAAGATACGCAGTATTTT. It translates to CASSGDRGREDTQYF.

This clone was detected once. The chain carries TRBV5-4 and TRBJ2-5; 9 nucleotides line up with TRBD1. Germline CDR1 and CDR2: SGHNT and YYREEE (reference sequence). The ends lost 3 bases at V and 3 bases at J; junction bases unmatched: 3. This CDR3 is 14 amino acids long. CDR3 DNA sequence: TGTGCCAGCAGCTCCGGGACAGGGAAAGAGACCCAGTACTTC. Translated: CASSSGTGKETQYF.

The chain combines TRBV28 with TRBJ2-7; D not resolved. CDR1 MDHEN and CDR2 SYDVKM come from the germline V gene. The CDR3 is made up of 12 amino acids. Trimming took off 9 bases at V and 1 base at J, with 10 bases between the two ends. The CDR3 here is CASTGRSYEQYF. The DNA for the CDR3 is TGTGCCAGTACCGGGCGATCCTACGAGCAGTACTTC.

This clone showed up just once. The chain uses TRBV28 and TRBJ1-2, with 8 bases fitting TRBD1. V lost 4 bases to trimming and J lost 4 bases; unmatched junction nucleotides: 5. This CDR3 region has 14 residues. Looked up from germline, CDR1 is MDHEN and CDR2 is SYDVKM. In DNA form, the CDR3 reads TGTGCCAGCAGTTCCCAGGGGGCCAGCTATGGCTACACCTTC. Amino acids: CASSSQGASYGYTF.

The CDR3 DNA reads as TGTGCCAGCAGCGCGGGACAGGGGTTCAGCAATCAGCCCCAGCATTTT. It is translated as CASSAGQGFSNQPQHF. V usage is TRBV5-6 and J usage is TRBJ1-5, with TRBD1 identical over 10 bases. CDR3 size: 16 residues. The germline gives CDR1 SGHDT, CDR2 YYEEEE. J lost 1 base, V lost 4 bases, and 5 bases had no gene match.

The chain has TRBV6-5 and TRBJ2-7; D tentatively fits TRBD1 or TRBD2 (5 bases each). The V gene lost 4 bases and the J gene lost 4 bases, with 11 bases spanning the gap. CDR3 length: 13 amino acids. The germline V gene has CDR1 MNHEY and CDR2 SVGAGI. The CDR3 sequence is CASSSRDVYEQYF. CDR3 coding DNA: TGTGCCAGCAGTTCCCGGGACGTTTACGAGCAGTACTTC.

The rearrangement uses TRBV6-1 and TRBJ1-4; D gene uncertain. Germline assignment: CDR1 MNHNS and CDR2 SASEGT. The ends were cut back, 5 bases at V and 6 bases at J, with 10 bases in the middle. This CDR3 has 13 amino acids. The chain's CDR3 is CASSPSGDEKLFF. CDR3 bases: TGTGCCAGCAGTCCCTCGGGAGATGAAAAACTGTTTTTT.

This chain links TRBV5-1 with TRBJ2-2; D might be TRBD1 or TRBD2, each matching 6 bases. CDR3 length: 17 residues. Germline V gene lookup returns CDR1 SGHRS and CDR2 YFSETQ. Trimming took 1 base from V and 3 from J, leaving 16 bases between them. CDR3 sequence (DNA): TGCGCCAGCAGCTTGCAACTAGCAGGGGTAGACACCGGGGAGCTGTTTTTT. Translating gives CASSLQLAGVDTGELFF.

A note on this clone: Different DNA sequences within this sample yield the same CDR3. The chain combines TRBV5-1 with TRBJ2-2; 9 bases agree with TRBD2. After removal of 0 bases from V and 6 bases from J, the junction contained 0 bases not matched to a gene. Germline lookup yields CDR1 SGHRS and CDR2 YFSETQ. The CDR3 length is 14 residues. CDR3 residues: CASSLGLAAGELFF. The DNA for the CDR3 is TGCGCCAGCAGCTTGGGACTAGCGGCCGGGGAGCTGTTTTTT.

The V call is TRBV10-3, the J call TRBJ2-7, with TRBD2 identical over 14 bases. Germline-derived CDR1 and CDR2 are ENHRY and SYGVKD. The ends lost 4 bases at V and 2 bases at J; junction bases unmatched: 4. This CDR3 spans 16 amino acids. The CDR3 DNA is TGTGCCATCAGTGTGGGACTAGCGGGAGCTACCTACGAGCAGTACTTC. Protein product: CAISVGLAGATYEQYF.

Notes on this clone: The identical CDR3 is also encoded by other nucleotide sequences in the sample. The chain combines TRBV9 with TRBJ2-7; D may be TRBD1 or TRBD2 (5 bases each). V was trimmed by 0 bases and J by 4 bases, leaving 14 bases between them. This CDR3 is 15 amino acids long. Looked up from germline, CDR1 is SGDLS and CDR2 is YYNGEE. The CDR3 DNA reads as TGTGCCAGCAGCGTAGGGGCAGGGAGTACGTACGAGCAGTACTTC. This sequence encodes CASSVGAGSTYEQYF.

The chain links TRBV19 to TRBJ1-1; D gene unclear. The CDR3 has 15 amino acids. Germline-derived CDR1 and CDR2 are LNHDA and SQIVND (reference sequence). Trimming stripped 5 bases from V and 5 bases from J, with 18 bases between. The CDR3 DNA reads as TGTGCCAGTAGTCCCCCGGATCGTGCTCGAACTGAAGCTTTCTTT. Its protein is CASSPPDRARTEAFF.

The rearrangement links TRBV19 to TRBJ2-5; D unclear. Trimming removed 1 base at V and 0 bases at J, with 3 bases between. This CDR3 is built from 13 residues. The V gene's germline CDR1 is LNHDA and CDR2 SQIVND (reference sequence). For the CDR3, the DNA is TGTGCCAGTAGTATAGTTAACCAAGAGACCCAGTACTTC. Protein sequence: CASSIVNQETQYF.

The CDR3 sequence is CASKETSYEQYF. In nucleotides, the CDR3 is TGTGCCAGCAAGGAGACCTCCTACGAGCAGTACTTC. This sequence joins TRBV2 and TRBJ2-7, with D unresolved. V lost 7 bases and J 0 bases, leaving 7 bases between the germline ends. Germline V gene sequence: CDR1 SNHLY, CDR2 FYNNEI. The CDR3 sequence is 12 residues long.

The V gene is TRBV5-4, the J gene TRBJ2-7; D perhaps matches TRBD2 (5 bases). This CDR3 comprises 15 residues. The V end was cut by 0 bases, the J end by 6 bases, with 16 bases between. Germline assignment: CDR1 SGHNT and CDR2 YYREEE (reference sequence). CDR3 sequence reads: CASSLAPSGSFEQYF. The CDR3 DNA reads TGTGCCAGCAGCTTGGCCCCGTCGGGGTCGTTCGAGCAGTACTTC.

The rearrangement joins TRBV18 to TRBJ2-7; the D call may be TRBD1 or TRBD2 (5 bases each). V was pared by 3 bases and J by 6 bases, with 9 bases between. Germline V lookup: CDR1 KGHSH, CDR2 LQKENI. This CDR3 comprises 12 residues. The CDR3 sequence is CASSPGVGEQYF. The CDR3 region has the DNA TGTGCCAGCTCACCGGGGGTAGGCGAGCAGTACTTC.

The chain recombines TRBV19 with TRBJ2-5, with D maybe TRBD2 (6 bases). The V and J ends lost 5 bases and 5 bases respectively, with 12 bases between them. Looked up from germline, CDR1 is LNHDA and CDR2 is SQIVND (reference sequence). The CDR3 sequence is 13 residues long. This CDR3 reads CASSRRGTETQYF. The DNA for the CDR3 is TGTGCCAGTAGTCGACGGGGGACGGAGACCCAGTACTTC.

This rearrangement joins TRBV18 to TRBJ2-5; possibly TRBD1 or TRBD2 for D (5 bases each). Trimming pared 3 bases from V and 4 bases from J, leaving 18 bases between. This CDR3 has 16 amino acids. Germline values: CDR1 KGHSH, CDR2 LQKENI. The chain's CDR3 is CASSPGLAHVGETQYF. CDR3 coding DNA: TGTGCCAGCTCACCGGGGCTAGCCCACGTAGGAGAGACCCAGTACTTC.

The chain recombines TRBV2 with TRBJ2-3; no clear D. The CDR3 runs to 14 residues. Deletions cut 10 bases from V and 0 bases from J, with 14 bases between. CDR1 and CDR2 from the germline V gene are SNHLY and FYNNEI. CDR3: CANRATASTDTQYF. CDR3 DNA: TGTGCCAACAGAGCGACCGCTAGCACAGATACGCAGTATTTT. Full variable domain (remainder filled in from reference TRBV2 and TRBJ2-3): EPEVTQTPSHQVTQMGQEVILRCVPISNHLYFYWYRQILGQKVEFLVSFYNNEISEKSEIFDDQFSVERPDGSNFTLKIRSTKLEDSAMYFCANRATASTDTQYFGPGTRLTVL.

J is TRBJ1-1 and V is TRBV28; 7 bases are shared with TRBD1. This CDR3 is 14 amino acids long. Unmatched junction bases numbered 11, after V lost 5 bases and J lost 8 bases. Germline V lookup: CDR1 MDHEN, CDR2 SYDVKM. The CDR3 loop is CASSLGGDRQEAFF. The CDR3 DNA follows: TGTGCCAGCAGTCTAGGGGGGGACAGACAAGAAGCTTTCTTT. The entire variable domain, with the rest obtained from reference TRBV28 and TRBJ1-1, is as follows: DVKVTQSSRYLVKRTGEKVFLECVQDMDHENMFWYRQDPGLGLRLIYFSYDVKMKEKGDIPEGYSVSREKKERFSLILESASTNQTSMYLCASSLGGDRQEAFFGQGTRLTVV.

This chain joins TRBV7-6 and TRBJ2-1; TRBD2 aligns across 10 bases. CDR3 length: 17 residues. Germline CDR1 is SGHVS and CDR2 is FNYEAQ. V was clipped by 5 bases and J by 9 bases; unmatched bases: 16. The CDR3 DNA sequence: TGTGCCAGCAGCCCAGCCCCCGCTAGCGGGAGTTCTCGTGAGCAGTTCTTC. This gives the protein CASSPAPASGSSREQFF.

The chain recombines TRBV6-5 with TRBJ2-7, with no clear D. V dropped 6 bases and J dropped 6 bases, with 18 bases sitting between them. The CDR3 is made up of 14 amino acids. Germline V gives CDR1 MNHEY, CDR2 SVGAGI. Here the CDR3 DNA reads TGTGCCAGCAGCCAACTACCCCTACTATCCGAGCAGTACTTC. It yields the protein CASSQLPLLSEQYF.

This chain links TRBV5-4 with TRBJ2-3; D might be TRBD1 (6 bases). Trimming removed 0 bases from V and 2 bases from J, with 16 bases in between. Germline CDR1 SGHNT, CDR2 YYREEE (reference sequence). The CDR3 has 17 amino acids. Here the CDR3 reads CASSLGWGQGVTDTQYF. The CDR3 region has the DNA TGTGCCAGCAGCTTGGGCTGGGGGCAGGGAGTCACAGATACGCAGTATTTT.

The chain recombines TRBV4-1 with TRBJ2-7; no clear D. V gave up 0 bases and J gave up 3 bases, with 15 bases separating them. This CDR3 comprises 16 residues. The germline CDR1 and CDR2 sequences are MGHRA and YSYEKL. Written as DNA, the CDR3 is TGCGCCAGCAGCCAAGATACGTTTAGCCAGCTCTACGAGCAGTACTTC. Amino acid sequence: CASSQDTFSQLYEQYF.